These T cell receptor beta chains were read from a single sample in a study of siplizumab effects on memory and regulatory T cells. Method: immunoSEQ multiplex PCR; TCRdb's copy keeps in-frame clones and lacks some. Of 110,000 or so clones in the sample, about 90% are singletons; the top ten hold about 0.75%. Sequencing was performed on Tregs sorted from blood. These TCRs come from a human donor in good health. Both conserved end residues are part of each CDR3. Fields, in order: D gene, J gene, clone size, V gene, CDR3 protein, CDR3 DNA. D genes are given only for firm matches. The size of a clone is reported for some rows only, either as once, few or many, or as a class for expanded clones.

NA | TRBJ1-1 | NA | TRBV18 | CASSPPVQSEAFF | TGTGCCAGCTCACCACCAGTACAGAGTGAAGCTTTCTTT
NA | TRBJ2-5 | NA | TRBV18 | CASSPPMLRQETQYF | TGTGCCAGCTCACCCCCGATGCTCCGTCAAGAGACCCAGTACTTC
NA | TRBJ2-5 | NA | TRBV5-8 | CASSFQRVQETQYF | TGTGCCAGCAGCTTCCAACGGGTCCAAGAGACCCAGTACTTC
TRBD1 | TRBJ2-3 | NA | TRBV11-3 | CASSQGVGTDTQYF | TGTGCCAGCAGTCAGGGGGTAGGCACAGATACGCAGTATTTT
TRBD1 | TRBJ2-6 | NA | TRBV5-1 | CASSLGKGAGSSGANVLTF | TGCGCCAGCAGCCTGGGAAAGGGGGCGGGTAGCTCTGGGGCCAACGTCCTGACTTTC
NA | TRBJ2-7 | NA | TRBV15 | CATSRGGYEQYF | TGTGCCACCAGCAGGGGAGGTTACGAGCAGTACTTC
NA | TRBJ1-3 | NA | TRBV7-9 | CASSEEGSGNTIYF | TGTGCCAGCAGCGAAGAGGGGTCTGGAAACACCATATATTTT
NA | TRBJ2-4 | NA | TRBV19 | CASSIGRDWTKNIQYF | TGTGCCAGTAGTATCGGAAGGGATTGGACCAAAAACATTCAGTACTTC
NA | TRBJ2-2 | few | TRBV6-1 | CASHDRREAGELFF | TGTGCCAGCCACGACAGGCGTGAAGCCGGGGAGCTGTTTTTT
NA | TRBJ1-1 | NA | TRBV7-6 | CASQRQTNTEAFF | TGTGCCAGCCAGAGGCAGACTAACACTGAAGCTTTCTTT
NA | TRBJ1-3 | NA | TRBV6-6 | CASSYQGAGNTIYF | TGTGCCAGCAGTTACCAGGGTGCTGGAAACACCATATATTTT
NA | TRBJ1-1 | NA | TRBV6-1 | CASSEAFF | TGTGCCAGCAGTGAAGCTTTCTTT
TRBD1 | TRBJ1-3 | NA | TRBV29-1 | CSVEDPRQGDTIYF | TGCAGCGTTGAAGATCCCCGCCAGGGGGATACCATATATTTT
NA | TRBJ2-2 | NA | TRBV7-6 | CASRGPSNTGELFF | TGTGCCAGCAGGGGTCCATCGAACACCGGGGAGCTGTTTTTT
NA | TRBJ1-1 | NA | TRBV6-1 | CASTSIGGSEAFF | TGTGCCAGCACTTCGATTGGAGGGTCTGAAGCTTTCTTT
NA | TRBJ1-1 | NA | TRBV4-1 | CASRGGWNTEAFF | TGCGCCAGCCGAGGGGGATGGAACACTGAAGCTTTCTTT
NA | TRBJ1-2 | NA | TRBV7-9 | CASSPSGRPLFYTF | TGTGCCAGCAGCCCCTCTGGACGGCCCTTATTCTACACCTTC
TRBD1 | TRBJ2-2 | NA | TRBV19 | CASSDRANTGELFF | TGTGCCAGTAGCGACAGGGCGAACACCGGGGAGCTGTTTTTT
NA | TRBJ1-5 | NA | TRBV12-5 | CASGLALGFVGNQPQHF | TGTGCTAGTGGTCTTGCATTGGGGTTTGTAGGCAATCAGCCCCAGCATTTT
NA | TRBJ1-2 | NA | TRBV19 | CASSFTGLINYGYTF | TGTGCCAGTAGCTTCACGGGACTGATTAACTATGGCTACACCTTC
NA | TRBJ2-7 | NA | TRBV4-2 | CASSVGPSYEQYF | TGTGCCAGCAGCGTAGGGCCCTCCTACGAGCAGTACTTC
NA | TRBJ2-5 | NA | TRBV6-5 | CASSYLLGQETQYF | TGTGCCAGCAGTTACCTCCTGGGTCAAGAGACCCAGTACTTC
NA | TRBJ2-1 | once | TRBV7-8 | CASSLRGIVNEQFF | TGTGCCAGCAGCTTACGGGGGATTGTAAACGAGCAGTTCTTC
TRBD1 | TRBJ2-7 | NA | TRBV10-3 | CAISPQRPGQGAHEQYF | TGTGCCATCAGTCCTCAACGACCGGGACAGGGGGCTCACGAGCAGTACTTC
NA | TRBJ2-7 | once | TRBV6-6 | CASSYSMQGYEQYF | TGTGCCAGCAGTTACTCGATGCAGGGGTACGAGCAGTACTTC
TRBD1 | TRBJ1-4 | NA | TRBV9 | CASSPPGTGREKLFF | TGTGCCAGCAGCCCCCCTGGGACAGGACGGGAAAAACTGTTTTTT
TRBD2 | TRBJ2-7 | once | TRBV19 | CASSQRGLAGVSEQYF | TGTGCCAGTAGCCAAAGGGGACTAGCGGGAGTCAGCGAGCAGTACTTC
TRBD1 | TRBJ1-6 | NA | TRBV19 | CASSIEQGANSPLHF | TGTGCCAGTAGTATCGAACAGGGGGCTAATTCACCCCTCCACTTT
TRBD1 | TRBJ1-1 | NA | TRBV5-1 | CASSPRTGQGNTEAFF | TGCGCCAGCAGCCCGCGGACAGGGCAAGGGAACACTGAAGCTTTCTTT
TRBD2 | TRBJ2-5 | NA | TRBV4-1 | CASSQGRTSGGVVETQYF | TGCGCCAGCAGCCAAGGTCGGACTAGCGGGGGGGTTGTTGAGACCCAGTACTTC
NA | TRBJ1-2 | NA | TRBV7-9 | CASSLDTYGYTF | TGTGCCAGCAGCTTGGACACATATGGCTACACCTTC
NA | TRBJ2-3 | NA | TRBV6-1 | CASSDGGPTDTQYF | TGTGCCAGCAGTGACGGGGGGCCAACAGATACGCAGTATTTT
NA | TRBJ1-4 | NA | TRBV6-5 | CASRPSGGSEKLFF | TGTGCCAGCAGGCCTAGTGGGGGTAGCGAAAAACTGTTTTTT
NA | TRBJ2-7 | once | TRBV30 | CAWSADGYEQYF | TGTGCCTGGAGTGCGGACGGATACGAGCAGTACTTC
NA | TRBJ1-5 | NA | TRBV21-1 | CASKGGNQPQHF | TGTGCCAGCAAAGGGGGCAATCAGCCCCAGCATTTT
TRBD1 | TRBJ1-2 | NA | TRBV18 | CASSPPWTGGVSGYTF | TGTGCCAGCTCACCTCCCTGGACAGGGGGCGTTTCGGGCTACACCTTC